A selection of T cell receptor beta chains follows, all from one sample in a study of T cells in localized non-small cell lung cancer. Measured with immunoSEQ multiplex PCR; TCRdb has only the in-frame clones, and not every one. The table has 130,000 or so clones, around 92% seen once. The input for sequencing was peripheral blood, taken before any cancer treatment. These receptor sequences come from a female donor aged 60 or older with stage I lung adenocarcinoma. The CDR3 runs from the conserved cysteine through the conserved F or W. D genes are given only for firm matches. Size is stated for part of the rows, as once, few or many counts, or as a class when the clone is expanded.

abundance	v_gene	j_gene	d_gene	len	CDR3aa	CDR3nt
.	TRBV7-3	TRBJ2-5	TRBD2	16	CASSSRLAGDQETQYF	TGTGCCAGCAGCTCGCGACTAGCGGGAGACCAAGAGACCCAGTACTTC
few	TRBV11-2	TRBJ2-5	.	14	CASSSPQARETQYF	TGTGCCAGCAGCTCCCCTCAAGCAAGAGAGACCCAGTACTTC
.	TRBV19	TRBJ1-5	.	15	CASSIPPYGNQPQHF	TGTGCCAGTAGTATTCCCCCTTATGGCAATCAGCCCCAGCATTTT
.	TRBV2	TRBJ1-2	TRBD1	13	CASRDRGLGGYTF	TGTGCCAGCAGGGACAGGGGTTTGGGTGGCTACACCTTC
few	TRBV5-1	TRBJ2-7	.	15	CASSLIWENSYEQYF	TGCGCCAGCAGCTTGATCTGGGAGAATAGTTACGAGCAGTACTTC
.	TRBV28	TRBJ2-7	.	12	CASSSRSYEQYF	TGTGCCAGCAGTTCACGCTCCTACGAGCAGTACTTC
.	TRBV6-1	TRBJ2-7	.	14	CASTHPGQIYEQYF	TGTGCCAGCACTCACCCCGGACAGATCTACGAGCAGTACTTC
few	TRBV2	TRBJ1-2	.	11	CACRTPYGYTF	TGTGCCTGCAGGACACCGTATGGCTACACCTTC
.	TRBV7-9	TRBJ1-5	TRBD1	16	CASSLSETGSNQPQHF	TGTGCCAGCAGCTTATCTGAGACAGGGTCCAATCAGCCCCAGCATTTT
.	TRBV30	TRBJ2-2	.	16	CAWRSGVQVNTGELFF	TGTGCCTGGAGAAGCGGCGTACAGGTGAACACCGGGGAGCTGTTTTTT
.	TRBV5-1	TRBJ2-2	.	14	CASSFGGPNGELFF	TGCGCCAGCAGCTTCGGGGGGCCGAACGGGGAGCTGTTTTTT
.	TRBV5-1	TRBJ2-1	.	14	CASSLVTEPREQFF	TGCGCCAGCAGCTTGGTGACGGAGCCTAGGGAGCAGTTCTTC
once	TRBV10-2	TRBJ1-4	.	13	CASSGATNEKLFF	TGCGCCAGCAGCGGGGCAACTAATGAAAAACTGTTTTTT
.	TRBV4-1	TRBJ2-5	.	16	CASSQTFLGRGETQYF	TGCGCCAGCAGCCAGACGTTCCTTGGAAGGGGGGAGACCCAGTACTTC
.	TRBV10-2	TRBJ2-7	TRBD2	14	CASSVLAEYYEQYF	TGCGCCAGCAGTGTCCTAGCGGAGTACTACGAGCAGTACTTC
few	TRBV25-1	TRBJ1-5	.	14	CASSESRVGQPQHF	TGTGCCAGCAGTGAATCCCGGGTAGGTCAGCCCCAGCATTTT
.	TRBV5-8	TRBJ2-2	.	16	CASSLVGWEDDGELFF	TGTGCCAGCAGCTTGGTGGGGTGGGAGGACGACGGGGAGCTGTTTTTT
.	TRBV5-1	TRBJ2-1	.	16	CASSSSYSASYNEQFF	TGCGCCAGCAGCTCATCTTATAGCGCCTCCTACAATGAGCAGTTCTTC
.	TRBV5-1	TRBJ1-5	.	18	CASSSWTERSGSNQPQHF	TGCGCCAGCAGCTCGTGGACAGAAAGGTCGGGAAGCAATCAGCCCCAGCATTTT
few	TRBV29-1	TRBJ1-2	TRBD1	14	CSVALSTGGVGYTF	TGCAGCGTTGCCCTATCGACAGGGGGCGTCGGCTACACCTTC
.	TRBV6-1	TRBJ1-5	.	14	CASRNGVSNQPQHF	TGTGCCAGCAGGAATGGGGTGAGCAATCAGCCCCAGCATTTT
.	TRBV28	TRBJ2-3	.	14	CASSSGVGTDTQYF	TGTGCCAGCAGTTCAGGGGTCGGCACAGATACGCAGTATTTT
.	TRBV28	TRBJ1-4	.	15	CASSLGGATNEKLFF	TGTGCCAGCAGTTTAGGTGGGGCCACTAATGAAAAACTGTTTTTT
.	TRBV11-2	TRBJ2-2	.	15	CASSLRVTNTGELFF	TGTGCCAGCAGCTTACGTGTTACGAACACCGGGGAGCTGTTTTTT
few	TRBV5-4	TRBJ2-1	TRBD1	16	CASGRTGDSSYNEQFF	TGTGCCAGCGGACGGACAGGCGATAGCTCCTACAATGAGCAGTTCTTC
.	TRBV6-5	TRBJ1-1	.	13	CASTTTGGAEAFF	TGTGCCAGCACAACGACCGGGGGGGCTGAAGCTTTCTTT
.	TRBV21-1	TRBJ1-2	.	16	CASTSKNLAGPYGYTF	TGTGCCAGCACCTCAAAGAATCTGGCGGGGCCATATGGCTACACCTTC
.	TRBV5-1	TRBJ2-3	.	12	CASSFRTDTQYF	TGCGCCAGCAGCTTTCGGACAGATACGCAGTATTTT
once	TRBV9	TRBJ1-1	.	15	CASSVGGRGGTEAFF	TGTGCCAGCAGCGTCGGAGGCCGGGGGGGCACTGAAGCTTTCTTT
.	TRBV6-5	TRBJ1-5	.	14	CASSITRATQPQHF	TGTGCCAGCAGTATCACAAGGGCAACTCAGCCCCAGCATTTT
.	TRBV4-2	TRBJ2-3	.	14	CASSQEQSTDTQYF	TGTGCCAGCAGCCAAGAACAGAGCACAGATACGCAGTATTTT
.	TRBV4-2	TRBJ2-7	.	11	CASSRGREQYF	TGTGCCAGCAGTCGGGGGCGCGAGCAGTACTTC
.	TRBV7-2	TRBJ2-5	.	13	CASSLTPVSTQYF	TGTGCCAGCAGCTTGACCCCGGTATCGACCCAGTACTTC
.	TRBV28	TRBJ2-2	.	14	CASSLSQVGGELFF	TGTGCCAGCAGTTTAAGCCAAGTGGGCGGGGAGCTGTTTTTT
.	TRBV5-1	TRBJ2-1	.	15	CATQIDMGRGNEQFF	TGCGCCACCCAAATCGACATGGGAAGGGGGAATGAGCAGTTCTTC
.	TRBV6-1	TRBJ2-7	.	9	CAIRYEQYF	TGTGCCATCCGCTACGAGCAGTACTTC
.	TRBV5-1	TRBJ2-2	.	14	CASSRGAGTGELFF	TGCGCCAGCAGTAGGGGCGCGGGCACCGGGGAGCTGTTTTTT
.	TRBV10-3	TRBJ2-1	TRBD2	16	CAISESSGGRANEQFF	TGTGCCATCAGTGAGTCGTCGGGAGGGCGTGCCAATGAGCAGTTCTTC
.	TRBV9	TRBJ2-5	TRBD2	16	CASSLTSLAGVETQYF	TGTGCCAGCAGCTTAACCTCACTAGCGGGAGTAGAGACCCAGTACTTC
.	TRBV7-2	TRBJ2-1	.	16	CASSLVAGSSYNEQFF	TGTGCCAGCAGCTTAGTTGCGGGGAGCTCCTACAATGAGCAGTTCTTC
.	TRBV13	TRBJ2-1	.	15	CASSPIAEAYNEQFF	TGTGCCAGCAGCCCAATAGCGGAAGCCTACAATGAGCAGTTCTTC
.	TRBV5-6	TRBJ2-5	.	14	CASSYPLGLETQYF	TGTGCCAGCAGCTACCCGTTGGGGCTCGAGACCCAGTACTTC
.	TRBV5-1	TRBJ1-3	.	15	CASSSGGGSGNTIYF	TGCGCCAGCAGCTCGGGTGGGGGCTCTGGAAACACCATATATTTT
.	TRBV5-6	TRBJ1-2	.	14	CASSLRGPRGGYTF	TGTGCCAGCAGCTTGAGAGGGCCACGGGGTGGCTACACCTTC
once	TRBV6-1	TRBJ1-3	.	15	CASSESGTSGNTIYF	TGTGCCAGCAGTGAATCGGGCACCTCTGGAAACACCATATATTTT
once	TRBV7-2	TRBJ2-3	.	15	CASSLNPRSTDTQYF	TGTGCCAGCAGCTTGAACCCCCGTAGCACAGATACGCAGTATTTT
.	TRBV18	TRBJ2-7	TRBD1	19	CASSPGTGGQRQESYEQYF	TGTGCCAGCTCACCCGGGACAGGGGGGCAACGGCAAGAGTCCTACGAGCAGTACTTC
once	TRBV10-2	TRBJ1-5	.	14	CASSEVQANQPQHF	TGCGCCAGCAGTGAAGTACAGGCTAATCAGCCCCAGCATTTT
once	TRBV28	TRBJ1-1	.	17	CASSLGRQGGLNTEAFF	TGTGCCAGCAGTTTGGGGAGACAAGGGGGGTTGAACACTGAAGCTTTCTTT
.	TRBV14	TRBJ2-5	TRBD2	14	CASSRLAGQETQYF	TGTGCCAGCAGCCGACTAGCGGGACAAGAGACCCAGTACTTC
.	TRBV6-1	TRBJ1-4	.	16	CASSVSPGVGAEKLFF	TGTGCCAGCAGTGTGTCACCGGGAGTTGGGGCCGAAAAACTGTTTTTT
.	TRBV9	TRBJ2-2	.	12	CASSVVVGELFF	TGTGCCAGCAGCGTAGTGGTCGGGGAGCTGTTTTTT
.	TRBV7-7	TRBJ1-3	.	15	CASSPTGHSGNTIYF	TGTGCCAGCAGCCCGACAGGACACTCTGGAAACACCATATATTTT
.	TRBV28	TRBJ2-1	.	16	CASSLRLRLVGTEQFF	TGTGCCAGCAGCCTAAGGCTCCGACTAGTTGGTACCGAGCAGTTCTTC
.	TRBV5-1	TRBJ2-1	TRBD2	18	CASTPGSGREGPGDEQFF	TGCGCCAGCACCCCTGGCAGCGGGAGAGAGGGACCAGGAGATGAGCAGTTCTTC
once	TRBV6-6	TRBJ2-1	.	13	CASSYAFGAEQFF	TGTGCCAGCAGTTACGCCTTTGGAGCTGAGCAGTTCTTC
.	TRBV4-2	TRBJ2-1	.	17	CASSQAGGAGPYNEQFF	TGTGCCAGCAGCCAAGCCGGCGGGGCGGGGCCCTACAATGAGCAGTTCTTC
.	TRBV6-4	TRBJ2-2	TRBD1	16	CASSPETGGNTGELFF	TGTGCCAGCAGTCCGGAGACAGGGGGGAACACCGGGGAGCTGTTTTTT
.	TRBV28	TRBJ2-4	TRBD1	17	CASRRRGQGIAKNIQYF	TGTGCCAGCAGACGTCGAGGACAGGGAATAGCCAAAAACATTCAGTACTTC